This TCR beta chain came from a study of T cells after yellow fever vaccination. This clonotype occurred a few times. The CDR3 sequence is 20 residues long. The V gene's germline CDR1 is MNHEY and CDR2 SVGEGT. With 2 bases clipped from V and 0 bases from J, the junction kept 7 bases outside the gene matches. MiXCR, run by TCRdb on the 5' RACE reads, gives a single entry per CDR3 protein. This table holds about 350,000 distinct CDR3 sequences, 7% to 10% found once. V gene TRBV6-2 or TRBV6-3 combines with J gene TRBJ2-2; TRBD2 aligns across 15 bases. The sequence came from a man aged 18 to 30 who received the YFV17D yellow fever vaccine. This specimen was PBMCs, taken 45 days after the first yellow fever vaccination. The CDR3 DNA reads as TGTGCCAGCAGTTACCCTGGGGGACTAGCGGGGGGCTCGAACACCGGGGAGCTGTTTTTT. Residues: CASSYPGGLAGGSNTGELFF.